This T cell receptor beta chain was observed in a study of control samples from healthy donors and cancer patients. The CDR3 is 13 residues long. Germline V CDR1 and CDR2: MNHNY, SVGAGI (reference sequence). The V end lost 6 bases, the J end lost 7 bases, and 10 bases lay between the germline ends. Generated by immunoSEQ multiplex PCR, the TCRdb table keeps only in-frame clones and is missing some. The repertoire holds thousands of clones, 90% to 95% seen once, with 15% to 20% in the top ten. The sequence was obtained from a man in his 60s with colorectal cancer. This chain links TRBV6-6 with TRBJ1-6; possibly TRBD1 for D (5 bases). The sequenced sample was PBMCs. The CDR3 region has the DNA TGTGCCAGCAGACAGGCCATGAATTCACCCCTCCACTTT. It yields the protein CASRQAMNSPLHF.